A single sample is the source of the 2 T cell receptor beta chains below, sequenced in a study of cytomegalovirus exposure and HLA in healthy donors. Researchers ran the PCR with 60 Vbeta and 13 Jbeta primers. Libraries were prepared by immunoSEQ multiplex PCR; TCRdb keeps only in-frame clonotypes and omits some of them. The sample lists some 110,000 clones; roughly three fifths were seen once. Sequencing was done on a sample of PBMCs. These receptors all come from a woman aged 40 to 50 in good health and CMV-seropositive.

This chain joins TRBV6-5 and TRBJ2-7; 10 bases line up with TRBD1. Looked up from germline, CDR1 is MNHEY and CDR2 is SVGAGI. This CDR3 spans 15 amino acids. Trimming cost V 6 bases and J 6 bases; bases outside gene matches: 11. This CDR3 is CASRSDRGRGFEQYF. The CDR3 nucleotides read TGTGCCAGCAGGTCCGACAGGGGGCGAGGTTTCGAGCAGTACTTC.

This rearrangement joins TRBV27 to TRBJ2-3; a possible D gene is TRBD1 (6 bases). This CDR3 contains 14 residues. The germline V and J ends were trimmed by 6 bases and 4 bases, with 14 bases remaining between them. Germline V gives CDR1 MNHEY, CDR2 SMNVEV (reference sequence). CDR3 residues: CASSPVHRADTQYF. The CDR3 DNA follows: TGTGCCAGCAGCCCCGTCCACAGGGCAGATACGCAGTATTTT.